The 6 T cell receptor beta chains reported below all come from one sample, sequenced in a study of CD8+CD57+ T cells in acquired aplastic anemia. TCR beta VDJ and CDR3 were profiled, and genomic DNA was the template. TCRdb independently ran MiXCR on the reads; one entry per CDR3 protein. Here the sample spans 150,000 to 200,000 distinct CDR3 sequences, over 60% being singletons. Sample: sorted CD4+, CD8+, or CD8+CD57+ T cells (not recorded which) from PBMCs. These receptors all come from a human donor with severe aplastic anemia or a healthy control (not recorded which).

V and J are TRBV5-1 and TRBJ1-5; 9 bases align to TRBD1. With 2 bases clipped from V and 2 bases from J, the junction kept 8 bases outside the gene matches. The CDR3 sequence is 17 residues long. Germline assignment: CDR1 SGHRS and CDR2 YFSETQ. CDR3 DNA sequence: TGCGCCAGCAGCTTCGGGACAGGGCCAGTGGGCAATCAGCCCCAGCATTTT. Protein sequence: CASSFGTGPVGNQPQHF.

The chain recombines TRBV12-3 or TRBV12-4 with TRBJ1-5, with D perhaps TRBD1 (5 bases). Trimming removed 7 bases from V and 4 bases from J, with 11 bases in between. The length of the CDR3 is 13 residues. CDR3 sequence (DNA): TGTGCCAGCAAACGACAGAGAAATCAGCCCCAGCATTTT. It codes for CASKRQRNQPQHF.

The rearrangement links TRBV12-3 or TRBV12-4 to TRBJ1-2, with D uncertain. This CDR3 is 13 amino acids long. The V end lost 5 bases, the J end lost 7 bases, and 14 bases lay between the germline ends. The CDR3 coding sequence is TGTGCCAGCAGTGAGGGTGGGGTCGTTGGCTACACCTTC. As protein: CASSEGGVVGYTF.

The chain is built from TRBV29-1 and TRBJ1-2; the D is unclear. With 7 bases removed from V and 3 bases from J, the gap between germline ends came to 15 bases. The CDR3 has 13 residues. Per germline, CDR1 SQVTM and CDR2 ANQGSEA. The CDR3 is CSAQHRTDYGYTF. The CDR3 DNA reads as TGCAGCGCCCAACACCGAACCGACTATGGCTACACCTTC.

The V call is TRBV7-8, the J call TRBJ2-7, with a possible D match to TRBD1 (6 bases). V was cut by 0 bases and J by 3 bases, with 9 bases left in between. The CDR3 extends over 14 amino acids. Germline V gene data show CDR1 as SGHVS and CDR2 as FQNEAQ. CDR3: CASSLADSLYEQYF. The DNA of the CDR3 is TGTGCCAGCAGCTTAGCGGACAGTCTCTACGAGCAGTACTTC.

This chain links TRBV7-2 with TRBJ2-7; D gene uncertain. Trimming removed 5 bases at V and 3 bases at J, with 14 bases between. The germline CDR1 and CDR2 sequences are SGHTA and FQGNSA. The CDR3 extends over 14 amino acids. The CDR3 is CASSPAAGIYEQYF. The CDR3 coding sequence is TGTGCCAGCAGCCCCGCCGCAGGTATCTACGAGCAGTACTTC.